What follows describes a single T cell receptor (beta chain). No antigen is known for it. This record belongs to a study of T cell repertoires in ileal Crohn's disease. Study details: M6 samples are neoterminal ileum biopsies from postoperative colonoscopy.

CDR1 is SGHTA, CDR2 FQGNSA, per germline. V was cut by 6 bases and J by 7 bases, with 13 bases left in between. The CDR3 length is 13 residues. Findings and limits, study-wide: All patients with clonality above 26.8% had endoscopic recurrence. Postoperative endoscopy occurred within one year, median 6.9 months. Clonal expansions were more frequent in active smokers than non-smokers at surgery.

Libraries were prepared by immunoSEQ multiplex PCR; TCRdb keeps only in-frame clonotypes and omits some of them. The data show about 62,000 clones, with about 89% seen just once and around 2% held by the top ten. As for time point: neoterminal ileum biopsy at postoperative endoscopy, about 6 months after surgery. The clonotype originates from an adult with Crohn's disease. The chain recombines TRBV7-2 with TRBJ1-5, with a tentative D call TRBD1 (6 bases). The specimen was ileal tissue. The CDR3 bases are TGTGCCAGCAGTGATACAGGGAACCAGCCCCAGCATTTT. Translation: CASSDTGNQPQHF.